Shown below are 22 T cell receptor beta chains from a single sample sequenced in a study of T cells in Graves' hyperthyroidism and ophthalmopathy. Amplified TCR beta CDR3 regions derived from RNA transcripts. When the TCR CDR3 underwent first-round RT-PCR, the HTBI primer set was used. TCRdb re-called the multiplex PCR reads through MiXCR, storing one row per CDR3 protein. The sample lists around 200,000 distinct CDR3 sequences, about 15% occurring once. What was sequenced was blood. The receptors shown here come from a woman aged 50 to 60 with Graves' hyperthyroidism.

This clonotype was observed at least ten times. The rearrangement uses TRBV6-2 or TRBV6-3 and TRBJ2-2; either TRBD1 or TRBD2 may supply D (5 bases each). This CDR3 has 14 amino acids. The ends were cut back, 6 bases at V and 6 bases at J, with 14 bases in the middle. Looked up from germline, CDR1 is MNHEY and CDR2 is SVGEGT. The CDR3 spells CASRRLQVAGELFF. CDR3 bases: TGTGCCAGCAGACGACTACAGGTCGCCGGGGAGCTGTTTTTT.

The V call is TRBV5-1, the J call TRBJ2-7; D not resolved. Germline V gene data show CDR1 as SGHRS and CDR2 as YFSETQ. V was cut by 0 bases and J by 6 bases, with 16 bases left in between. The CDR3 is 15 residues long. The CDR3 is CASSLGDRWTPEQYF. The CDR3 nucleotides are TGCGCCAGCAGCTTGGGGGATCGATGGACCCCCGAGCAGTACTTC.

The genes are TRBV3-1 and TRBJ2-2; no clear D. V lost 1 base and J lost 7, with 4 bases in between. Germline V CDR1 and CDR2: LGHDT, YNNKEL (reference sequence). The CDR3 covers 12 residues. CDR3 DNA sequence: TGTGCCAGCAGCCAAGGGCGCGGGGAGCTGTTTTTT. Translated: CASSQGRGELFF.

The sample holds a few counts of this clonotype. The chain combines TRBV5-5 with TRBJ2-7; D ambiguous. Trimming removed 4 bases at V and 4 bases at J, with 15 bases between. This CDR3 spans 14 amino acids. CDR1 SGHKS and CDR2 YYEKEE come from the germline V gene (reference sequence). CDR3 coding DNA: TGTGCCAGCAGCCCGAGCCTCAGAAATTACGAGCAGTACTTC. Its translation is CASSPSLRNYEQYF.

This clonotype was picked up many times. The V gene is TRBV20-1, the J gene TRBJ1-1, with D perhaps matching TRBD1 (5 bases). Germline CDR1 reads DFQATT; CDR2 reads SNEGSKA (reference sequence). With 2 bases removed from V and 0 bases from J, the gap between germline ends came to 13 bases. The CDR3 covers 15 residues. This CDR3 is CSARPIGHMNTEAFF. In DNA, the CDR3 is TGCAGTGCTAGACCAATTGGACACATGAACACTGAAGCTTTCTTT.

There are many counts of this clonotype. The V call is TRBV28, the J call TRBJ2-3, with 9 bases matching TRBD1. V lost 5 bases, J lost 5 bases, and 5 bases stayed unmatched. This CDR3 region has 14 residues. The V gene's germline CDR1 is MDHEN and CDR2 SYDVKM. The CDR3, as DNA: TGTGCCAGCAGTCTGACAGGGGGTCGAGATACGCAGTATTTT. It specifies CASSLTGGRDTQYF.

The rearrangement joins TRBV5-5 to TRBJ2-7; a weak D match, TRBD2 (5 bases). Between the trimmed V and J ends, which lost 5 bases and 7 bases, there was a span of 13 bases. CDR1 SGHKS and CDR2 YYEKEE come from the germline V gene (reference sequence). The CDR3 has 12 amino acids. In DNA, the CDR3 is TGTGCCAGCAGATCGAACGGGGAAGAGCAGTACTTC. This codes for CASRSNGEEQYF.

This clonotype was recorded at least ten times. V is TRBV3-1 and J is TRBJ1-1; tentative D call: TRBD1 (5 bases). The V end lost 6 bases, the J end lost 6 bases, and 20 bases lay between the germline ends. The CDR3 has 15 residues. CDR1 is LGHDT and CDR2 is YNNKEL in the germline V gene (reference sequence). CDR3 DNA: TGTGCCAGCAGTCGACAATTTTCAGGGTTCGCTGAAGCTTTCTTT. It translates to CASSRQFSGFAEAFF.

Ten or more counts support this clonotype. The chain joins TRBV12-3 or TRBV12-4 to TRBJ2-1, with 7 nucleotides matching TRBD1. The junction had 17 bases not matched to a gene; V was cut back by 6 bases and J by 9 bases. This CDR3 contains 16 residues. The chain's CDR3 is CASSISPGQRRGEQFF. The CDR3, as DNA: TGTGCCAGCAGCATCTCTCCGGGACAGAGAAGGGGTGAGCAGTTCTTC.

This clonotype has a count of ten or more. This CDR3 reads CATSRVGGTDTQYF. The CDR3 region has the DNA TGTGCCACCAGCAGAGTAGGAGGCACAGATACGCAGTATTTT. The rearrangement uses TRBV15 and TRBJ2-3, with unresolved D. CDR1 and CDR2 (germline): LNHNV, YYDKDF (reference sequence). V was trimmed by 1 base and J by 1 base, leaving 6 bases between them. The CDR3 contains 14 residues.

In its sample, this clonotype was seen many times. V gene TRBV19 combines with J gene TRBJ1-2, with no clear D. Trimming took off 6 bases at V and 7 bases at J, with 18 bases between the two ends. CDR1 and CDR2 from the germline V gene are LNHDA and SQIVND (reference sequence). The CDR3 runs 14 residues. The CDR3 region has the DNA TGTGCCAGTAGATCACTGGACCTATTGCGTGGCTACACCTTC. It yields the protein CASRSLDLLRGYTF.

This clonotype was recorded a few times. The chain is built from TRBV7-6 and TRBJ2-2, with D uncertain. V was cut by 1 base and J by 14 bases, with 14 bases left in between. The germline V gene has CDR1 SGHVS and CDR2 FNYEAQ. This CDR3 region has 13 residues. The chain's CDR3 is CASSLGPVKDLFF. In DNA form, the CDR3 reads TGTGCCAGCAGCTTAGGACCAGTCAAGGACCTGTTTTTT.

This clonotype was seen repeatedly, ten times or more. The CDR3 DNA reads as TGTGCCAGCAGCTTTGATGCCACGACTTACAATGAGCAGTTCTTC. This sequence encodes CASSFDATTYNEQFF. J is TRBJ2-1 and V is TRBV7-9; D gene unclear. The CDR3 consists of 15 residues. Trimming took off 3 bases at V and 4 bases at J, with 13 bases between the two ends. The germline V gene encodes CDR1 SEHNR and CDR2 FQNEAQ (reference sequence).

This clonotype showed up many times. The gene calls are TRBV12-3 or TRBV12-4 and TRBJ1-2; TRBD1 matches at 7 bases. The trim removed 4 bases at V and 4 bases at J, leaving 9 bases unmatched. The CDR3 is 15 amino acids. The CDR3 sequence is CASSSQQGVGYGYTF. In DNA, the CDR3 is TGTGCCAGCAGTTCACAGCAGGGGGTAGGCTATGGCTACACCTTC.

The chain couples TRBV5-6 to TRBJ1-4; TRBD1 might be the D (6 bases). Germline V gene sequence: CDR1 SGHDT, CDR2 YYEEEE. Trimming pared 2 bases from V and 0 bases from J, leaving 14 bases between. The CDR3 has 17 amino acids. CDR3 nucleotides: TGTGCCAGCAGCTTTAGGGGGGGCCCACCAACTAATGAAAAACTGTTTTTT. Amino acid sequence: CASSFRGGPPTNEKLFF.

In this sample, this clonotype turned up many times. CDR3 in amino acids: CASGRPRNQPQHF. For the CDR3, the DNA is TGTGCCAGCGGAAGACCGCGAAATCAGCCCCAGCATTTT. V usage is TRBV6-1 and J usage is TRBJ1-5; D remains unclear. The CDR3 totals 13 residues. Germline V lookup: CDR1 MNHNS, CDR2 SASEGT. Trimming stripped 8 bases from V and 4 bases from J, with 12 bases between.

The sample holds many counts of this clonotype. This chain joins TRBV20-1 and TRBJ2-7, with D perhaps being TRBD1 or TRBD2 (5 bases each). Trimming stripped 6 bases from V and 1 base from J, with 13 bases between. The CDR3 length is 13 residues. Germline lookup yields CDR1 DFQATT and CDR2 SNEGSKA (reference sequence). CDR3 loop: CSACSGQSYEQYF. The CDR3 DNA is TGCAGTGCCTGTTCGGGGCAGTCCTACGAGCAGTACTTC.

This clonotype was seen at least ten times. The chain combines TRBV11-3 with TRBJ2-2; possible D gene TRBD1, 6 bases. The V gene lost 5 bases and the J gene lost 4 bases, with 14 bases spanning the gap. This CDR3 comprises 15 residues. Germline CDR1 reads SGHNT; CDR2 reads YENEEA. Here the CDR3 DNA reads TGTGCCAGCAGCCAGGGGCGGGCAGCCACCGGGGAGCTGTTTTTT. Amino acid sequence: CASSQGRAATGELFF.

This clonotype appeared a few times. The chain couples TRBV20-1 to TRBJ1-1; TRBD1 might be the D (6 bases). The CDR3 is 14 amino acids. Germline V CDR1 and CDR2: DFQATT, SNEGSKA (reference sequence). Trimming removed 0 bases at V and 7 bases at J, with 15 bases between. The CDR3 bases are TGCAGTGCTAGAGATGTTAGGGGGGCGGGTGAAGCTTTCTTT. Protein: CSARDVRGAGEAFF.

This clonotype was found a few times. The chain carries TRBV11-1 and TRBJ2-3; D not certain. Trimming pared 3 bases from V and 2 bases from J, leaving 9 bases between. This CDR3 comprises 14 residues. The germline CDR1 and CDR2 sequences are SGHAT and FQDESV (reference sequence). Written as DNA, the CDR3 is TGTGCCAGCAGCTTGGTTGACCCCACAGATACGCAGTATTTT. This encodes CASSLVDPTDTQYF.

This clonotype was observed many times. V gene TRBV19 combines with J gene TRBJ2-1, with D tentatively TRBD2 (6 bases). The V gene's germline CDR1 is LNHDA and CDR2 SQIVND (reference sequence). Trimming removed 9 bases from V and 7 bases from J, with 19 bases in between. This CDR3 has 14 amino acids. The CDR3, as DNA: TGTGCCAGCTGGGGGGAGAAGTCGGGAAATGAGCAGTTCTTC. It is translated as CASWGEKSGNEQFF.

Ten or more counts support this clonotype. CDR3 nucleotides: TGTGCCATCAGTAGGGCAGGGTCACAGACCCAGTACTTC. It yields the protein CAISRAGSQTQYF. The V call is TRBV10-3, the J call TRBJ2-5; perhaps TRBD1 as D (5 bases). Germline V gene sequence: CDR1 ENHRY, CDR2 SYGVKD. V gave up 5 bases and J gave up 6 bases, with 13 bases separating them. The CDR3 is made up of 13 amino acids.